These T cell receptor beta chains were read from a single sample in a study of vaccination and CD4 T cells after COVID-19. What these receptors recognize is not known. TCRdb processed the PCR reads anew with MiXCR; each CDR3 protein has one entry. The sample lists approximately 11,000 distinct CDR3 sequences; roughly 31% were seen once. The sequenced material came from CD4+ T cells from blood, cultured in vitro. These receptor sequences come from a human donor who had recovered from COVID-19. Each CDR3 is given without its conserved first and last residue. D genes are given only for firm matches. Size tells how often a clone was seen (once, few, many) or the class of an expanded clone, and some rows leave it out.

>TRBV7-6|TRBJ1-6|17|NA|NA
ASSFLAGDTSPYNSPLH
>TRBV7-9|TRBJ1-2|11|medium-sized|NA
ASSTRQAYGYT
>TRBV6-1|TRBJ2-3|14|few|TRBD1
ASSRGQILGTDTQY
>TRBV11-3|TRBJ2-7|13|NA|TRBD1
ASSLAGQGHGEQY
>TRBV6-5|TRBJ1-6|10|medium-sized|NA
ASSYYNSPLH
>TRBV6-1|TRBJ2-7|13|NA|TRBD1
ASSDHGTGTYEQY
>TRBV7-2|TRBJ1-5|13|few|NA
ANSLDWGGNQPQH
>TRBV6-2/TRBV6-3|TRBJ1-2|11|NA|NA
ASRRDRMGGYT
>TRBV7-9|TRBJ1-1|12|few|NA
ASSPMTANTEAF
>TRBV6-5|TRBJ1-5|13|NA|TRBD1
ASSYSRTGNQPQH
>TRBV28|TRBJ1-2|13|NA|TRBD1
ASSLLGTASYGYT
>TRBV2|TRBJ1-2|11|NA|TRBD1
ASRWDSWYGYT
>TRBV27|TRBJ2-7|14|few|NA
ASSSRRPGASYEQY
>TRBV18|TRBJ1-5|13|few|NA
ASSPPGGNNQPQH
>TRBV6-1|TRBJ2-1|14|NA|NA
ASSVSRGVDYNEQF
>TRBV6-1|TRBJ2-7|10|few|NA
ASSNRGYEQY
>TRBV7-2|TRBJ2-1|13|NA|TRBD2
ASSSLRGEYNEQF
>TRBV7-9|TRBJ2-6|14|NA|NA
ASSLVLGGWANVLT
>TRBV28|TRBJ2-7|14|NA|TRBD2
GSSFGLAGLTYEQY
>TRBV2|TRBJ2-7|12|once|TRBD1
ASSPGTVRYEQY
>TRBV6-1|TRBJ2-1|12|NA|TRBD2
ASVPSGRWNEQF
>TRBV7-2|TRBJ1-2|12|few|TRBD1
ASSFDRGQDGYT
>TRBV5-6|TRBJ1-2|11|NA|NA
ASSHRRGGGYT
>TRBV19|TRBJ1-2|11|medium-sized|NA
ASTRYGVTGYT
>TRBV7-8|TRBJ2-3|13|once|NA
ASSLRFGYTDTQY
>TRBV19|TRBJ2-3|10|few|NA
ASSMRGVTQY
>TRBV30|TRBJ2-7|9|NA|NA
AWGRGGEQY
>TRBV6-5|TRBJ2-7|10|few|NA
ASSYSQGTQY
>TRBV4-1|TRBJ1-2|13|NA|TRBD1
ASSQFPGQNYGYT
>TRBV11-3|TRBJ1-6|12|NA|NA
ASSLAIGNSPLH
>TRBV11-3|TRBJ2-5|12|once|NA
ASSLTANQETQY
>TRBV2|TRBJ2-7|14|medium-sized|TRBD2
AGNGGGAANPYEQY
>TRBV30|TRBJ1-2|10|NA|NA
AWSTGNYGYT
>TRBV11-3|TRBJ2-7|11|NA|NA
ASSLGAGTLQY
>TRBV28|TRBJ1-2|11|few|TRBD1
ASSRDRAYGYT
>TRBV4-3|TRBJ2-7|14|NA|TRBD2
ASSPGLAGGWYEQY
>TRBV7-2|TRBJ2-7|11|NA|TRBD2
ASSSSGSYEQY
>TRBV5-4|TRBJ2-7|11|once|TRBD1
ASSLQGAYEQY
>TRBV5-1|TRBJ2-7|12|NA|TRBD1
ASSLDRQGDEQY
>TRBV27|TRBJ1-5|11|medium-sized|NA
ASSLEGPQPQH